The 8 T cell receptor beta chains presented below share a single source sample, sequenced in a study of blood T cell repertoires in COVID-19. Assay: immunoSEQ multiplex PCR; the TCRdb copy retains only in-frame clones and omits some. Here the sample spans hundreds of thousands of clones, 65% to 90% being singletons. Sequencing was carried out using peripheral blood. All receptors come from a woman between 45 and 60 years old with acute or convalescent COVID-19.

The V and J genes are TRBV7-2 and TRBJ2-1; no reliable D call. V was trimmed by 5 bases and J by 7 bases, leaving 18 bases between them. Germline CDR1 reads SGHTA; CDR2 reads FQGNSA. The CDR3 totals 15 residues. CDR3 sequence: CASSPRLGATNEQFF. CDR3 sequence (DNA): TGTGCCAGCAGCCCCCGATTAGGAGCTACGAATGAGCAGTTCTTC.

This rearrangement joins TRBV5-1 to TRBJ2-5; TRBD2 might be the D (5 bases). CDR3 length: 12 residues. Deletions cut 7 bases from V and 5 bases from J, with 12 bases between. Germline loops: CDR1 SGHRS, CDR2 YFSETQ. The CDR3: CASEDGGETQYF. The CDR3 region has the DNA TGCGCCAGCGAGGACGGCGGGGAGACCCAGTACTTC.

The chain recombines TRBV11-3 with TRBJ2-4; unclear D gene. V was pared by 4 bases and J by 3 bases, with 16 bases between. The CDR3 is 16 residues long. Germline loops: CDR1 SGHNT, CDR2 YENEEA. In DNA, the CDR3 is TGTGCCAGCAGCTCGAGAGCGAAGCTTGTCAAAAACATTCAGTACTTC. Translation: CASSSRAKLVKNIQYF.

This sequence joins TRBV19 and TRBJ2-3; tentatively, D is TRBD2 (6 bases). The CDR3 contains 16 residues. Germline-derived CDR1 and CDR2 are LNHDA and SQIVND (reference sequence). The V end lost 0 bases, the J end lost 2 bases, and 12 bases lay between the germline ends. The CDR3 loop reads CASSIDPAGNTDTQYF. CDR3 sequence (DNA): TGTGCCAGTAGTATAGATCCAGCGGGCAACACAGATACGCAGTATTTT.

The CDR3 region is CASSGGGTEAFF. DNA for the CDR3: TGTGCCAGCAGCGGGGGAGGGACTGAAGCTTTCTTT. The chain carries TRBV11-3 and TRBJ1-1, with D perhaps matching TRBD1 (5 bases). Germline CDR1 SGHNT, CDR2 YENEEA. V lost 5 bases, J lost 5 bases, and 9 bases lay in between. This CDR3 contains 12 residues. Based on the CDR3 plus reference TRBV11-3 and TRBJ1-1, the full variable domain is EAGVVQSPRYKIIEKKQPVAFWCNPISGHNTLYWYLQNLGQGPELLIRYENEEAVDDSQLPKDRFSAERLKGVDSTLKIQPAELGDSAVYLCASSGGGTEAFFGQGTRLTVV.

The rearrangement joins TRBV7-6 to TRBJ2-2; unclear D gene. This CDR3 is 16 amino acids long. Germline assignment: CDR1 SGHVS and CDR2 FNYEAQ. Trimming took 4 bases from V and 0 from J, leaving 12 bases between them. CDR3 in DNA: TGTGCCAGCAGCTCTTACTCTATGACGAACACCGGGGAGCTGTTTTTT. Its protein product is CASSSYSMTNTGELFF. Supplemented by reference TRBV7-6 and TRBJ2-2, the full variable domain reads GAGVSQSPRYKVTKRGQDVALRCDPISGHVSLYWYRQALGQGPEFLTYFNYEAQQDKSGLPNDRFSAERPEGSISTLTIQRTEQRDSAMYRCASSSYSMTNTGELFFGEGSRLTVL.

The V call is TRBV7-3, the J call TRBJ2-7, with 9 bases lining up with TRBD1. Per the germline V gene, CDR1 is SGHTA and CDR2 is FQGTGA. Trimming cost V 5 bases and J 5 bases; bases outside gene matches: 10. The CDR3 loop spans 15 amino acids. CDR3 loop: CASSPYRGRLDEQYF. DNA for the CDR3: TGTGCCAGCAGCCCCTACAGGGGGCGCCTGGACGAGCAGTACTTC.

This clone was found many times. The V gene is TRBV9, the J gene TRBJ2-2, with TRBD2 identical over 11 bases. The germline V gene encodes CDR1 SGDLS and CDR2 YYNGEE. CDR3 size: 17 residues. V was clipped by 1 base and J by 5 bases; unmatched bases: 7. The DNA for the CDR3 is TGTGCCAGCAGCGTAAGCCTAGCGGGAGGTTGGACCGGGGAGCTGTTTTTT. Its translation: CASSVSLAGGWTGELFF.